The clone carrying this TCR beta chain turned up a few times. The data stem from a study of T-cell memory formation after mild COVID-19. CDR1 and CDR2 from the germline V gene are SGHRS and YFSETQ. The CDR3 is 16 amino acids. Trimming at V came to 3 bases and at J to 1 base, leaving 4 bases not matched to a gene. TCRdb ran MiXCR on the 5' RACE reads and lists one entry per CDR3 protein. This table has fewer than 250,000 distinct CDR3 sequences, under 12% appearing once. The TCR originated in a young man who had mild COVID-19 (a few samples of this study predate the infection). Cell type and time point are not known. The material sequenced was PBMCs or a T cell subset sorted from them (not recorded which). The chain links TRBV5-1 to TRBJ2-3; 11 bases are a match to TRBD2. DNA of the CDR3: TGCGCCAGCAGCTCACTGACTAGCGGGGGCACAGATACGCAGTATTTT. Amino acid sequence: CASSSLTSGGTDTQYF.